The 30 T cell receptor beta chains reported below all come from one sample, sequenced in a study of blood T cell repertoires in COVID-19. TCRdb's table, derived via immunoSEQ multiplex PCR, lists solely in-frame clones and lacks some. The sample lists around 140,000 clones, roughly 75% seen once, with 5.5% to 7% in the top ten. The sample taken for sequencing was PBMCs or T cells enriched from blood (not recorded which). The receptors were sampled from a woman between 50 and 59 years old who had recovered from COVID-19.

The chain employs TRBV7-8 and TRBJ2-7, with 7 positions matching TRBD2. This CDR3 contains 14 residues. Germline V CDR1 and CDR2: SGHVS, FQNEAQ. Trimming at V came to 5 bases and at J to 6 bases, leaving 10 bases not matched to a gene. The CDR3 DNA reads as TGTGCCAGCAGCGCGAGTGTAGCGGGTCCCGAGCAGTACTTC. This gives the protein CASSASVAGPEQYF.

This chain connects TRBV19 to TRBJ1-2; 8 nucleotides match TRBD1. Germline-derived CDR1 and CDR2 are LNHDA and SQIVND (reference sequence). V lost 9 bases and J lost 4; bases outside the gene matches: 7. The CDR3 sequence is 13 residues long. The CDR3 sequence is CASTDGQGYGYTF. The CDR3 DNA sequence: TGTGCCAGCACAGATGGACAGGGCTATGGCTACACCTTC.

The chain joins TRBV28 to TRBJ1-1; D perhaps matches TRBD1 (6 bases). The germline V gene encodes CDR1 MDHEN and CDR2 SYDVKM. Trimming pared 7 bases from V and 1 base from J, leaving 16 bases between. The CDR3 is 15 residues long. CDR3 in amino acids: CASTDPGHRNTEAFF. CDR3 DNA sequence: TGTGCCAGCACCGACCCGGGACACAGGAACACTGAAGCTTTCTTT.

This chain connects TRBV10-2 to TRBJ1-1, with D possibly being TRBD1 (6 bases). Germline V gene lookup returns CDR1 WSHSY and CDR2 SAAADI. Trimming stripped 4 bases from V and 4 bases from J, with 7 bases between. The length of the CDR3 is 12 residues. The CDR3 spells CASSVQGTEAFF. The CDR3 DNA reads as TGCGCCAGCAGTGTACAGGGCACTGAAGCTTTCTTT.

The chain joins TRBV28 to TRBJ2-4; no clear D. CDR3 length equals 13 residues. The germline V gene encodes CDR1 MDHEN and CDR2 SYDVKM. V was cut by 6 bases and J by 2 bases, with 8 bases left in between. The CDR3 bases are TGTGCCAGCAGCCTTTCGTCCAAAAACATTCAGTACTTC. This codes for CASSLSSKNIQYF.

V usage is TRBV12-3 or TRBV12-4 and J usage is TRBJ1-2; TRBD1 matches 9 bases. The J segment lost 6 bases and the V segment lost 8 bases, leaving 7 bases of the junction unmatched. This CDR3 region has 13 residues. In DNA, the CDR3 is TGTGCCAGCCGCCGGGACAGGGTGAATGGCTACACCTTC. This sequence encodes CASRRDRVNGYTF.

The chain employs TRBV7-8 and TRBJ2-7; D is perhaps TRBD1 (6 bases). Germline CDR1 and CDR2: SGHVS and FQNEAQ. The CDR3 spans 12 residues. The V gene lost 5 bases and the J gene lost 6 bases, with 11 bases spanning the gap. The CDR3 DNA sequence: TGTGCCAGCAGCCCCAACAGGGTCGAGCAGTACTTC. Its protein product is CASSPNRVEQYF.

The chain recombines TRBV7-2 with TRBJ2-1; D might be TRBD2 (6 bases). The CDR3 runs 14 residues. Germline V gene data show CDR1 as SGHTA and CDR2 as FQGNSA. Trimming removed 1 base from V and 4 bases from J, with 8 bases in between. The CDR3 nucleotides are TGTGCCAGCAGCTTAGACGGGGGTTACAATGAGCAGTTCTTC. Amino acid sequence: CASSLDGGYNEQFF. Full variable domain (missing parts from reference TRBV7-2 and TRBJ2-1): GAGVSQSPSNKVTEKGKDVELRCDPISGHTALYWYRQSLGQGLEFLIYFQGNSAPDKSGLPSDRFSAERTGGSVSTLTIQRTQQEDSAVYLCASSLDGGYNEQFFGPGTRLTVL.

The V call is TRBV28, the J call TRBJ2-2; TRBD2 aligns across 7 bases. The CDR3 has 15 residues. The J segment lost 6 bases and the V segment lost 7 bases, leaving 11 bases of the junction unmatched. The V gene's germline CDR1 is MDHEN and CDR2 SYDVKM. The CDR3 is CASTSEGRGAGELFF. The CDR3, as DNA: TGTGCCAGCACCTCCGAGGGGAGGGGCGCCGGGGAGCTGTTTTTT.

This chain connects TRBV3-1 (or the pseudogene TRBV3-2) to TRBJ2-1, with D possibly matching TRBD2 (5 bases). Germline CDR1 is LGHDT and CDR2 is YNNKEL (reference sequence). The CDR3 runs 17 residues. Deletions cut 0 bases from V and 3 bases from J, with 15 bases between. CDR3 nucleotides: TGTGCCAGCAGCCAAGATCCGGCGGGCGGCTTCTACAATGAGCAGTTCTTC. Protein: CASSQDPAGGFYNEQFF.

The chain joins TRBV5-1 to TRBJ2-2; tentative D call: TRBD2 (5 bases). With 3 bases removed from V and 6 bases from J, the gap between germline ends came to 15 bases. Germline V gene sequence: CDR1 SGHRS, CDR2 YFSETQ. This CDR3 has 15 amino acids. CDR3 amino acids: CASSWGEVGAGELFF. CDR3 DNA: TGCGCCAGCAGCTGGGGAGAAGTGGGCGCCGGGGAGCTGTTTTTT.

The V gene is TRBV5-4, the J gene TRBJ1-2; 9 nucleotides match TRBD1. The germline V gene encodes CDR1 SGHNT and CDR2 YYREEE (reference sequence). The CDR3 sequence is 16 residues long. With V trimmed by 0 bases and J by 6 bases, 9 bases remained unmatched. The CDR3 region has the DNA TGTGCCAGCAGCTTGGATAGCGGGACAGGGAAGGATGGCTACACCTTC. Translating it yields CASSLDSGTGKDGYTF.

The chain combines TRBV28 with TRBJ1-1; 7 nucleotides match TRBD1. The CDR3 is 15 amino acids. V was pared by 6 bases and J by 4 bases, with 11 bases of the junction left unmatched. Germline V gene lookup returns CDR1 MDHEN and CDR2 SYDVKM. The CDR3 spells CASSRPATGFTEAFF. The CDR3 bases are TGTGCCAGCAGCCGACCCGCGACAGGGTTCACTGAAGCTTTCTTT.

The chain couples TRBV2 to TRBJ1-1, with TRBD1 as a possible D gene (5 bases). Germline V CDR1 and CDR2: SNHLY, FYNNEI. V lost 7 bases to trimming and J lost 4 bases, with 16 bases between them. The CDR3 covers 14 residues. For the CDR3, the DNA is TGTGCCAGCACGGTAGACAGAGGTGTCACTGAAGCTTTCTTT. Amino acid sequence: CASTVDRGVTEAFF.

The CDR3 sequence is CAVSTSGGRRYEQYF. Written as DNA, the CDR3 is TGTGCCGTATCGACTAGCGGGGGCCGTCGCTACGAGCAGTACTTC. This rearrangement joins TRBV5-8 to TRBJ2-7; 12 nucleotides agree with TRBD2. Germline V lookup: CDR1 SGHTS, CDR2 YDEGEE. The V segment lost 10 bases and the J segment 3 bases; nucleotides outside the gene matches: 11. This CDR3 is 15 amino acids long.

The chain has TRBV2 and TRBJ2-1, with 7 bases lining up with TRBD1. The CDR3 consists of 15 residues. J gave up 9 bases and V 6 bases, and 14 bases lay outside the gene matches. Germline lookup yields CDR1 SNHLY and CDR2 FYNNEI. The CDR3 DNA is TGTGCCAGCAGCAGAGACAGGGCCGGATGGGGTGAGCAGTTCTTC. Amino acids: CASSRDRAGWGEQFF.

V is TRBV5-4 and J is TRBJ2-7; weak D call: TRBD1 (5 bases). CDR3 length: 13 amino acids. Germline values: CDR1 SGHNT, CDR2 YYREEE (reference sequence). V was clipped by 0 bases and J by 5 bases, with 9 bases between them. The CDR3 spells CASSLATAHEQYF. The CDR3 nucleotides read TGTGCCAGCAGCTTGGCGACAGCTCACGAGCAGTACTTC.

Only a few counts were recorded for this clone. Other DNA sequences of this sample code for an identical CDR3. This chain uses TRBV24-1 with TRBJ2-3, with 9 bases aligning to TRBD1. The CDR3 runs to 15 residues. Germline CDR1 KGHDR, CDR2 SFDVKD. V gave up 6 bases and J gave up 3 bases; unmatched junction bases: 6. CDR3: CATSPGQGRTDTQYF. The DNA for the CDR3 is TGTGCCACCAGTCCGGGACAGGGCAGAACAGATACGCAGTATTTT.

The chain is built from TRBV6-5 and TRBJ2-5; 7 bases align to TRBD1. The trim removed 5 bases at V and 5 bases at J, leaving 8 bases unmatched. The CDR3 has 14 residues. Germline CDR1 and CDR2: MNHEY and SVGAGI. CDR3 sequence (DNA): TGTGCCAGCAGTCAAACAGGGGTTTGGGAGACCCAGTACTTC. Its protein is CASSQTGVWETQYF.

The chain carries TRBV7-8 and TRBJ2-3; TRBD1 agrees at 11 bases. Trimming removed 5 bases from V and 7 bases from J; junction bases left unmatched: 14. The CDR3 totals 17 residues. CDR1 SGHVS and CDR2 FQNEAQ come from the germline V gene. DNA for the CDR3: TGTGCCAGCAGCCCGCTTCAAGGGACAGGGGGACAGAATACGCAGTATTTT. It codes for CASSPLQGTGGQNTQYF.

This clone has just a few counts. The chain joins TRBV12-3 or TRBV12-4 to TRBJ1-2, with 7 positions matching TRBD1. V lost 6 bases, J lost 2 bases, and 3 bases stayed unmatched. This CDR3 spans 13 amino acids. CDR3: CASRDRKNYGYTF. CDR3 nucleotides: TGTGCCAGCAGGGACAGGAAGAACTATGGCTACACCTTC.

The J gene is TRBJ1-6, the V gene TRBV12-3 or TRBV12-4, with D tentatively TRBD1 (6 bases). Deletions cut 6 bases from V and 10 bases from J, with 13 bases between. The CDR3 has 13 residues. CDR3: CASSMTGQSPLHF. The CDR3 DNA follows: TGTGCCAGCAGCATGACAGGTCAATCACCCCTCCACTTT.

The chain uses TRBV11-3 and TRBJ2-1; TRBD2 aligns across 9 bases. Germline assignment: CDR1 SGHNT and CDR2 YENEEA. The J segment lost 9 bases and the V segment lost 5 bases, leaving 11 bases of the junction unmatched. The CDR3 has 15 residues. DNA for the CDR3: TGTGCCAGCAGCCCTCCGGGACTAGCCGGTCTTGAGCAGTTCTTC. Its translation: CASSPPGLAGLEQFF.

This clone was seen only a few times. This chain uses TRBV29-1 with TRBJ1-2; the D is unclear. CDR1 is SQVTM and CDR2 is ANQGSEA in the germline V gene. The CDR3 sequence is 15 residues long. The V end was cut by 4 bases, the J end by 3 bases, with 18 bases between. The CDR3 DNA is TGCAGCGTTGTAGAGTACAACGACTTTTACTATGGCTACACCTTC. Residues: CSVVEYNDFYYGYTF.

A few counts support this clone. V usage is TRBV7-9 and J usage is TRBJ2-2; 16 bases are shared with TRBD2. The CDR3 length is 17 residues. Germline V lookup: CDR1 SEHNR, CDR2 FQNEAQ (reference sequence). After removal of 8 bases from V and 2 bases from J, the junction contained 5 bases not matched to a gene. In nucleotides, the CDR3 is TGTGCCAGCCCGGGACTAGCGGGGGGGCATAACACCGGGGAGCTGTTTTTT. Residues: CASPGLAGGHNTGELFF.

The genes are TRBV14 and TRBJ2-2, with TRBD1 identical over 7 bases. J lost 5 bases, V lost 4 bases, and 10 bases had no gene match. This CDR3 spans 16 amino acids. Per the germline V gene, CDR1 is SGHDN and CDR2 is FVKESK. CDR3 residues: CASSPIEGARTGELFF. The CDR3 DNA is TGTGCCAGCAGCCCTATAGAGGGGGCTCGAACCGGGGAGCTGTTTTTT.

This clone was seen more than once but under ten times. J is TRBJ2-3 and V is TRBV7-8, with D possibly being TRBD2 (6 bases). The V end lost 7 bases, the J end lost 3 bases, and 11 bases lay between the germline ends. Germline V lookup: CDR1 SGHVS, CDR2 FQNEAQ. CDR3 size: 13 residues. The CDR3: CASNLRGTDTQYF. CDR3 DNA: TGTGCCAGCAACCTTCGGGGGACAGATACGCAGTATTTT.

The CDR3 loop reads CATSDWTGETQYF. The CDR3 DNA reads as TGTGCCACCAGTGATTGGACAGGGGAGACCCAGTACTTC. The chain is built from TRBV24-1 and TRBJ2-5; 8 nucleotides line up with TRBD1. V gave up 2 bases and J gave up 5 bases; unmatched junction bases: 0. Germline V gene lookup returns CDR1 KGHDR and CDR2 SFDVKD. This CDR3 has 13 residues.

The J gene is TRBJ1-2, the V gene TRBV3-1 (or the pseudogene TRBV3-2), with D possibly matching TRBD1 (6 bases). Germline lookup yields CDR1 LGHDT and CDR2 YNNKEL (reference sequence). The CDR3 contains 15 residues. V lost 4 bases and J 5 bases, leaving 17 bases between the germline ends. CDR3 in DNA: TGTGCCAGCAGCCCCGGGGGGGGCGGAAGGTATGGCTACACCTTC. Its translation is CASSPGGGGRYGYTF.

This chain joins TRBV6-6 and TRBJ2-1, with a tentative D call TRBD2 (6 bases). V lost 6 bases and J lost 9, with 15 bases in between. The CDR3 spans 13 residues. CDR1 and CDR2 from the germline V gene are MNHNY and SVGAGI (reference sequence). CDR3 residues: CASSPQLGGEQFF. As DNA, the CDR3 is TGTGCCAGCAGCCCTCAACTCGGGGGTGAGCAGTTCTTC.